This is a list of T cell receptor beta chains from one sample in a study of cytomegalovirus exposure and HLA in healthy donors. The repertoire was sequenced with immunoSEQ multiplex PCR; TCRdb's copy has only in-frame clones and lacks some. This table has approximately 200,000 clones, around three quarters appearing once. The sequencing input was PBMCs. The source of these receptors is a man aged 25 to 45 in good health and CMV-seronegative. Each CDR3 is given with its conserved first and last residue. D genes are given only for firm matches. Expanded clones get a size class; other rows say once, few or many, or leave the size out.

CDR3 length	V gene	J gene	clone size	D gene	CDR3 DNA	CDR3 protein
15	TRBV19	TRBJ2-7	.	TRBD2	TGTGCCAGTAGTACACATCGGACTAGCGGGTACGAGCAGTACTTC	CASSTHRTSGYEQYF
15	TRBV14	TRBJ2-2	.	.	TGTGCCAGCAGCCGGGGCACCACGAACACCGGGGAGCTGTTTTTT	CASSRGTTNTGELFF
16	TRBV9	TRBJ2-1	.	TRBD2	TGTGCCAGCAGTCCTCCCGGGACTAGCGGATACAATGAGCAGTTCTTC	CASSPPGTSGYNEQFF
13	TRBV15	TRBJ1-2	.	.	TGTGCCACCAGCAGAGAGGGCAGCTATGGCTACACCTTC	CATSREGSYGYTF
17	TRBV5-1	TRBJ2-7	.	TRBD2	TGCGCCAGCAGCTTCGGAATACTAGCGGAAGGGCGCTACGAGCAGTACTTC	CASSFGILAEGRYEQYF
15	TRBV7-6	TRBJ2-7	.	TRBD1	TGTGCCAGCAGCTTCCAACAGGGGGCGTCCTACGAGCAGTACTTC	CASSFQQGASYEQYF
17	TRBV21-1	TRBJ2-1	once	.	TGTGCCAGCAGCACGCAGGGGGCAGGGGGGACCTACAATGAGCAGTTCTTC	CASSTQGAGGTYNEQFF
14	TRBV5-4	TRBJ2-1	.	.	TGTGCCAGCAGCGGGGCGCTGGAAGATAATGAGCAGTTCTTC	CASSGALEDNEQFF
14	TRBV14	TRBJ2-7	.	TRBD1	TGTGCCAGCAGCCACGGACAGGGAGTCTACGAGCAGTACTTC	CASSHGQGVYEQYF
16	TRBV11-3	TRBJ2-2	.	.	TGTGCCAGCAGCCCTAGACCCCCTCGGGGCACCGGGGAGCTGTTTTTT	CASSPRPPRGTGELFF
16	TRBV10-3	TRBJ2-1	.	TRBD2	TGTGCCATCAGTGGTCCGGGACTAGCGCCCGACAATGAGCAGTTCTTC	CAISGPGLAPDNEQFF
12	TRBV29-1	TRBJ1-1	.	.	TGCAGCGTTGATGGGGGCTTAAGCGAAGCTTTCTTT	CSVDGGLSEAFF
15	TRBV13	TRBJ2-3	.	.	TGTGCCAGCAGCTCGGACACGGATAGCACAGATACGCAGTATTTT	CASSSDTDSTDTQYF
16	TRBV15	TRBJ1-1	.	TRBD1	TGTGCCACCAGCAGAGATCCCGGACAGGGAAGAAAAGAAGCTTTCTTT	CATSRDPGQGRKEAFF
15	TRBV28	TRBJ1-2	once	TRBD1	TGTGCCAGCGGTTCCGGGACAGGCCACGACTATGGCTACACCTTC	CASGSGTGHDYGYTF
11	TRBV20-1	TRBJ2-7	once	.	TGCAGTGCTAGGGAGGGCTACGAGCAGTACTTC	CSAREGYEQYF
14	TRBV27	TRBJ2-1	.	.	TGTGCCAGCAGTATAGCGAACTCCTACAATGAGCAGTTCTTC	CASSIANSYNEQFF
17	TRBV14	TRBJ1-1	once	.	TGTGCCAGCAGCCAAGCACCACCTGGGCACTCGAACACTGAAGCTTTCTTT	CASSQAPPGHSNTEAFF
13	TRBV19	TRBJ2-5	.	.	TGTGCCAGTAGTATCTCAGGGGGAGGGACCCAGTACTTC	CASSISGGGTQYF
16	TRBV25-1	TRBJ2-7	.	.	TGTGCCAGCAGTGAATGGGGGGGCACGGGAAACTACGAGCAGTACTTC	CASSEWGGTGNYEQYF
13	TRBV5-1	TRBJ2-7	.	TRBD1	TGCGCCAGCAGTTTTAGGACAGGTTGGGAGCAGTACTTC	CASSFRTGWEQYF
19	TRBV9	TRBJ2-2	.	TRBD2	TGTGCCAGCAGCGTGGCCCCGGGACTAGCGGGGCCTAACACCGGGGAGCTGTTTTTT	CASSVAPGLAGPNTGELFF
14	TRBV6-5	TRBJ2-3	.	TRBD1	TGTGCCAGCAGTTACGGACAGGGTACAGATACGCAGTATTTT	CASSYGQGTDTQYF
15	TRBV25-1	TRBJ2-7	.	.	TGTGCCAGCAGTGAAGGGCGGGGTATGCCCTACGAGCAGTACTTC	CASSEGRGMPYEQYF
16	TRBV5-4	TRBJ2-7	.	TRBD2	TGTGCCAGCAGCCCGGGGGGTAGCGGGGACTCCTACGAGCAGTACTTC	CASSPGGSGDSYEQYF